These 27 T cell receptor beta chains came from one sample sequenced in a study of blood T cell repertoires in COVID-19. Sequencing was performed with immunoSEQ multiplex PCR; in TCRdb, only in-frame clones are kept and a portion is missing. The repertoire holds some 120,000 clones, with roughly 90% as singletons. Source material: peripheral blood. The receptors come from a man between 50 and 59 years old with COVID-19, enrolled during active disease.

This rearrangement joins TRBV5-1 to TRBJ2-5; a possible D gene is TRBD2 (6 bases). Germline lookup yields CDR1 SGHRS and CDR2 YFSETQ. The CDR3 runs 13 residues. V gave up 9 bases and J gave up 5 bases, with 17 bases separating them. The CDR3 bases are TGCGCCACCAGTCTGGGTAGCGGCGAGACCCAGTACTTC. Its protein is CATSLGSGETQYF.

The chain joins TRBV27 to TRBJ1-1; D may be TRBD1 (6 bases). The CDR3 contains 13 residues. Trimming stripped 3 bases from V and 6 bases from J, with 11 bases between. The germline V gene has CDR1 MNHEY and CDR2 SMNVEV (reference sequence). This chain's CDR3 is CASSFGGAAEAFF. Written as DNA, the CDR3 is TGTGCCAGCAGTTTTGGGGGGGCCGCTGAAGCTTTCTTT.

This chain links TRBV18 with TRBJ1-1; the D is unclear. V lost 2 bases and J 0 bases, leaving 10 bases between the germline ends. The CDR3 is 15 residues long. From germline, CDR1 is KGHSH and CDR2 LQKENI. The CDR3 coding sequence is TGTGCCAGCTCACCAGTCCACAGCATGAACACTGAAGCTTTCTTT. This gives the protein CASSPVHSMNTEAFF.

The rearrangement joins TRBV4-1 to TRBJ2-3; 7 nucleotides align to TRBD2. The CDR3 is 18 residues long. Germline CDR1 MGHRA, CDR2 YSYEKL. The V and J ends lost 4 bases and 0 bases, in that order; junction bases with no gene match: 13. For the CDR3, the DNA is TGCGCCAGCAGCCGCAGAGTTAGCGGGCTCTCTAGCACAGATACGCAGTATTTT. Protein sequence: CASSRRVSGLSSTDTQYF.

The genes are TRBV30 and TRBJ2-2; TRBD1 is a possible D gene (5 bases). The CDR3 has 16 amino acids. Germline V gene sequence: CDR1 GTSNPN, CDR2 SVGIG (reference sequence). Trimming removed 5 bases at V and 0 bases at J, with 16 bases between. The CDR3 coding sequence is TGTGCCTGGCGCAGGGATTCCCTTCCGAACACCGGGGAGCTGTTTTTT. Translating it yields CAWRRDSLPNTGELFF.

The chain is built from TRBV3-1 (or the pseudogene TRBV3-2) and TRBJ1-1; D gene uncertain. The V end lost 2 bases, the J end lost 0 bases, and 4 bases lay between the germline ends. This CDR3 is 13 amino acids long. CDR1 and CDR2 (germline): LGHDT, YNNKEL (reference sequence). CDR3 protein: CASSQIVNTEAFF. In DNA, the CDR3 is TGTGCCAGCAGCCAAATAGTGAACACTGAAGCTTTCTTT.

This sequence joins TRBV7-9 and TRBJ2-7, with 9 bases that match TRBD1. The germline V gene encodes CDR1 SEHNR and CDR2 FQNEAQ (reference sequence). V was clipped by 5 bases and J by 2 bases; unmatched bases: 7. The CDR3 has 15 amino acids. The CDR3 region has the DNA TGTGCCAGCAGCCCGACAGGGACAGGGCCCTACGAGCAGTACTTC. Encoded protein: CASSPTGTGPYEQYF.

The chain employs TRBV30 and TRBJ1-2, with 9 bases fitting TRBD1. Looked up from germline, CDR1 is GTSNPN and CDR2 is SVGIG (reference sequence). V lost 3 bases to trimming and J lost 4 bases; unmatched junction nucleotides: 9. This CDR3 has 15 amino acids. CDR3 bases: TGTGCCTGGAGCCCGGGACAGGGAGACCGCTATGGCTACACCTTC. Translated, it gives CAWSPGQGDRYGYTF.

The chain employs TRBV23-1 and TRBJ2-7; TRBD1 is a possible D gene (5 bases). TRBV23-1 is known as an ORF, though its function is uncertain. The CDR3 consists of 16 residues. Trimming stripped 2 bases from V and 0 bases from J, with 14 bases between. CDR3 sequence reads: CASSQARVTPSYEQYV. The CDR3 bases are TGCGCCAGCAGTCAAGCCAGGGTAACTCCCTCCTACGAGCAGTACGTC.

The genes are TRBV7-9 and TRBJ2-3; D is uncertain. This CDR3 is 12 amino acids long. V gave up 0 bases and J gave up 8 bases, with 6 bases separating them. Germline V gene lookup returns CDR1 SEHNR and CDR2 FQNEAQ (reference sequence). The CDR3 spells CASSLASGTQYF. The CDR3, as DNA: TGTGCCAGCAGCTTAGCGTCCGGTACGCAGTATTTT.

There are a few counts of this clone. The CDR3 loop reads CASSQGLAGVETQYF. The CDR3 nucleotides are TGTGCCAGCAGCCAGGGACTAGCGGGAGTAGAGACCCAGTACTTC. This chain uses TRBV5-4 with TRBJ2-5; TRBD2 aligns across 14 bases. Germline CDR1 is SGHNT and CDR2 is YYREEE (reference sequence). This CDR3 contains 15 residues. The V segment lost 4 bases and the J segment 4 bases; nucleotides outside the gene matches: 3.

This clone was seen only once. The J gene is TRBJ2-5, the V gene TRBV21-1; TRBD1 reflects the table's D call only, with no check against the DNA. TRBV21-1 is deemed a pseudogene. The CDR3 is made up of 15 amino acids. The CDR3 DNA reads TGTGCCAGCAGCTCCCGGGACAGGGGCGAAGAGACCCAGTACTTC. Translating gives CASSSRDRGEETQYF.

This clone has only one observation. V gene TRBV27 combines with J gene TRBJ2-3, with TRBD2 matching over 11 bases. Trimming took 7 bases from V and 2 from J; bases not matched to a gene: 5. The V gene's germline CDR1 is MNHEY and CDR2 SMNVEV (reference sequence). The CDR3 runs to 15 residues. The CDR3 reads CASMTSGTITDTQYF. The CDR3 DNA reads as TGTGCCAGCATGACTAGCGGGACGATCACAGATACGCAGTATTTT.

Only a few counts were recorded for this clone. The V gene is TRBV10-3, the J gene TRBJ1-6; D possibly corresponds to TRBD1 (6 bases). CDR1 and CDR2 from the germline V gene are ENHRY and SYGVKD. The V end lost 6 bases, the J end lost 0 bases, and 12 bases lay between the germline ends. This CDR3 has 16 amino acids. Here the CDR3 reads CAISSGQSSYNSPLHF. CDR3 bases: TGTGCCATCAGCTCAGGACAGAGCTCCTATAATTCACCCCTCCACTTT.

The chain uses TRBV7-6 and TRBJ1-2; D ambiguous. CDR1 SGHVS and CDR2 FNYEAQ come from the germline V gene. This CDR3 region has 15 residues. V gave up 5 bases and J gave up 8 bases, with 21 bases separating them. As DNA, the CDR3 is TGTGCCAGCAGCCTCACCCCAAACGACACCCCGGGCTACACCTTC. Protein sequence: CASSLTPNDTPGYTF. Full variable domain (outside the CDR3, taken from reference TRBV7-6 and TRBJ1-2): GAGVSQSPRYKVTKRGQDVALRCDPISGHVSLYWYRQALGQGPEFLTYFNYEAQQDKSGLPNDRFSAERPEGSISTLTIQRTEQRDSAMYRCASSLTPNDTPGYTFGSGTRLTVV.

The chain has TRBV28 and TRBJ2-7; 9 positions agree with TRBD2. The germline CDR1 and CDR2 sequences are MDHEN and SYDVKM. The CDR3 loop spans 15 amino acids. V lost 7 bases and J lost 4; bases outside the gene matches: 11. CDR3: CASTSGDSKLYEQYF. The DNA for the CDR3 is TGTGCCAGCACTAGCGGGGACAGCAAACTTTACGAGCAGTACTTC. The entire variable domain, with the rest obtained from reference TRBV28 and TRBJ2-7, is as follows: DVKVTQSSRYLVKRTGEKVFLECVQDMDHENMFWYRQDPGLGLRLIYFSYDVKMKEKGDIPEGYSVSREKKERFSLILESASTNQTSMYLCASTSGDSKLYEQYFGPGTRLTVT.

The chain couples TRBV19 to TRBJ2-7; 10 positions agree with TRBD1. The CDR3 runs 15 residues. V dropped 10 bases and J dropped 2; count of bases not matched to a gene: 11. CDR1 and CDR2 from the germline V gene are LNHDA and SQIVND (reference sequence). The CDR3: CATSTPGTGAYEQYF. The CDR3 DNA is TGTGCCACCTCAACTCCAGGGACAGGGGCCTACGAGCAGTACTTC.

The chain recombines TRBV27 with TRBJ2-1, with a weak D call TRBD2 (6 bases). Germline-derived CDR1 and CDR2 are MNHEY and SMNVEV (reference sequence). The CDR3 covers 16 residues. V lost 1 base to trimming and J lost 8 bases, with 18 bases between them. The CDR3 DNA reads as TGTGCCAGCAGTTTATACGGGGACTTGGTGACTGATGAGCAGTTCTTC. It translates to CASSLYGDLVTDEQFF.

This clone was seen just once. V and J are TRBV21-1 and TRBJ2-7; the D call TRBD2 from the table was never checked on the DNA. TRBV21-1 is marked as a pseudogene. There are 19 residues in the CDR3. The CDR3 protein is CASSKASKAGNGGVYEQYV. DNA of the CDR3: TGTGCCAGCAGCAAAGCATCGAAGGCAGGGAATGGAGGGGTCTACGAGCAGTACGTC.

With regard to this clone: One junction end disagrees with the germline gene, perhaps due to a read error. This sequence joins TRBV7-7 and TRBJ2-1, with 11 positions matching TRBD2. There are 18 residues in the CDR3. Germline V gives CDR1 SSHAT, CDR2 FNYEAQ (reference sequence). For the CDR3, the DNA is TGTGCTAGCAGCTTAGCGGGTAGCGGGAGGGCCTCCTACAATGAGCAGTTCTTC. This codes for CASSLAGSGRASYNEQFF.

The V call is TRBV28, the J call TRBJ2-1; 11 nucleotides agree with TRBD2. CDR3 length: 16 amino acids. Germline-derived CDR1 and CDR2 are MDHEN and SYDVKM. The V and J ends lost 6 bases and 6 bases, in that order; junction bases with no gene match: 10. CDR3 nucleotide sequence: TGTGCCAGCAGCCCTATAGCGGGAGGGCAGGGCAATGAGCAGTTCTTC. The encoded protein is CASSPIAGGQGNEQFF.

The rearrangement joins TRBV14 to TRBJ1-1, with D unresolved. The length of the CDR3 is 13 residues. V was shortened by 4 bases and J by 6 bases, with 12 bases between the two germline ends. The V gene's germline CDR1 is SGHDN and CDR2 FVKESK. The CDR3 sequence: CASSPSGRPEAFF. In nucleotides, the CDR3 is TGTGCCAGCAGCCCTAGCGGGAGGCCTGAAGCTTTCTTT.

The rearrangement joins TRBV12-3 or TRBV12-4 to TRBJ2-1; 7 positions agree with TRBD1. V trimming: 6 bases; J trimming: 5 bases; junction bases outside the gene matches: 4. CDR3 length: 13 residues. For the CDR3, the DNA is TGTGCCAGCAGAACCGGGACAGACAATGAGCAGTTCTTC. Residues: CASRTGTDNEQFF.

The chain recombines TRBV19 with TRBJ2-4, with 8 bases matching TRBD1. CDR1 LNHDA and CDR2 SQIVND come from the germline V gene (reference sequence). The J segment lost 6 bases and the V segment lost 1 base, leaving 8 bases of the junction unmatched. The length of the CDR3 is 16 residues. The CDR3 DNA reads as TGTGCCAGTAGTATAGGCCAGGGGGCGATACTAAACATTCAGTACTTC. Protein product: CASSIGQGAILNIQYF.

The chain is built from TRBV6-8 and TRBJ2-2; D might be TRBD1 (6 bases). Germline V lookup: CDR1 MNHGY, CDR2 SAAAGT. CDR3 length equals 14 residues. Trimming took off 4 bases at V and 2 bases at J, with 8 bases between the two ends. In DNA, the CDR3 is TGTGCCAGCAGTTGGACAGATAACACCGGGGAGCTGTTTTTT. It yields the protein CASSWTDNTGELFF.

J is TRBJ2-3 and V is TRBV24-1; 9 bases align to TRBD1. Germline values: CDR1 KGHDR, CDR2 SFDVKD. This CDR3 is built from 15 residues. V gave up 4 bases and J gave up 3 bases; unmatched junction bases: 4. The CDR3 DNA follows: TGTGCCACCAGTGAACGGACAGGGGTTACAGATACGCAGTATTTT. Amino acids: CATSERTGVTDTQYF.

The chain carries TRBV9 and TRBJ1-2; 7 bases agree with TRBD1. Trimming at V came to 4 bases and at J to 5 bases, leaving 8 bases not matched to a gene. The CDR3 contains 14 residues. Germline-derived CDR1 and CDR2 are SGDLS and YYNGEE. The CDR3 DNA reads TGTGCCAGCAGCTCGGGGACAGAACCTTATGGCTACACCTTC. This translates into CASSSGTEPYGYTF.